This entry lists 5 T cell receptor beta chains sequenced from one sample in a study of post-analysis software for immune sequencing data. Sequencing libraries made from TCR beta cDNA carried unique molecular identifiers. TCRdb reprocessed the PCR reads with MiXCR, giving one entry per CDR3 protein. The profile covers some 690,000 distinct CDR3 sequences, with 55% to 60% appearing a single time and approximately 10% taken by the ten largest. Overall study results and limits: Included in a set of about five TRBV segments more frequent in patients than controls were TRBV5-6, TRBV5-1 and TRBV20-1.

Antigen specificity for these receptors is unknown. The sample taken for sequencing was blood. The origin of the receptors is a girl aged 2-10 years with multiple sclerosis.

This clonotype was observed a handful of times. The chain carries TRBV2 and TRBJ2-5, with 10 bases aligning to TRBD2. The CDR3 length is 14 residues. Germline V gene lookup returns CDR1 SNHLY and CDR2 FYNNEI. J gave up 5 bases and V 4 bases, and 4 bases lay outside the gene matches. CDR3 amino acids: CASSGTSGRETQYF. CDR3 sequence (DNA): TGTGCCAGCAGTGGGACTAGCGGACGGGAGACCCAGTACTTC. The full variable domain, completed using reference TRBV2 and TRBJ2-5, is EPEVTQTPSHQVTQMGQEVILRCVPISNHLYFYWYRQILGQKVEFLVSFYNNEISEKSEIFDDQFSVERPDGSNFTLKIRSTKLEDSAMYFCASSGTSGRETQYFGPGTRLLVL.

This clonotype was seen only a few times. The chain has TRBV2 and TRBJ2-7; 7 bases agree with TRBD1. The CDR3 consists of 16 residues. Trimming cost V 2 bases and J 0 bases; bases outside gene matches: 7. CDR1 is SNHLY and CDR2 is FYNNEI in the germline V gene. The CDR3 is CASSELGTDNSYEQYF. The CDR3 nucleotides read TGTGCCAGCAGTGAACTTGGGACAGATAACTCCTACGAGCAGTACTTC.

The chain couples TRBV7-8 to TRBJ2-1, with TRBD2 identical over 9 bases. The CDR3 covers 15 residues. J lost 9 bases, V lost 5 bases, and 11 bases had no gene match. Germline values: CDR1 SGHVS, CDR2 FQNEAQ. For the CDR3, the DNA is TGTGCCAGCAGCCCCCTAGTTAGCGGGAGCATTGAGCAGTTCTTC. This sequence encodes CASSPLVSGSIEQFF.

A few counts support this clonotype. The V gene is TRBV5-1, the J gene TRBJ2-7; the match to TRBD1 covers 9 bases. The CDR3 covers 17 residues. The germline V gene encodes CDR1 SGHRS and CDR2 YFSETQ. The V gene end was trimmed by 4 bases and the J gene end by 2 bases; junction bases not matched to a gene: 13. As DNA, the CDR3 is TGCGCCAGCAGCCCCAAGGTGTGGGACAGGGAAGCCTACGAGCAGTACTTC. It translates to CASSPKVWDREAYEQYF.

The rearrangement links TRBV4-1 to TRBJ2-7; weak D call: TRBD1 (6 bases). The CDR3 has 17 residues. The ends were cut back, 1 base at V and 1 base at J, with 17 bases in the middle. The germline V gene has CDR1 MGHRA and CDR2 YSYEKL. CDR3 in DNA: TGCGCCAGCAGCCAAGTTAGGGGGATAGGCTCATCCTACGAGCAGTACTTC. This translates into CASSQVRGIGSSYEQYF.